One and the same sample provided the 12 T cell receptor beta chains below, sequenced in a study of radiotherapy plus CTLA-4 blockade in lung cancer. The repertoire was sequenced with immunoSEQ multiplex PCR; TCRdb's copy has only in-frame clones and lacks some. The table records roughly 54,000 clones, almost 85% of them present only once. The sequences come from peripheral blood, collected from a patient treated with radiotherapy plus ipilimumab. The receptors come from a human donor with non-small cell lung cancer whose response to radiotherapy plus ipilimumab could not be evaluated.

J is TRBJ2-1 and V is TRBV11-2, with 8 bases fitting TRBD2. V trimming: 1 base; J trimming: 6 bases; junction bases outside the gene matches: 11. The CDR3 is made up of 17 amino acids. The germline V gene encodes CDR1 SGHAT and CDR2 FQNNGV. This CDR3 is CASSLGYSLAGLNEQFF. The CDR3 DNA follows: TGTGCCAGCAGCTTAGGGTATTCATTAGCGGGGCTCAATGAGCAGTTCTTC.

The gene calls are TRBV7-2 and TRBJ1-5, with 8 bases identical to TRBD1. Trimming at V came to 4 bases and at J to 6 bases, leaving 5 bases not matched to a gene. This CDR3 is 14 amino acids long. Germline CDR1 SGHTA, CDR2 FQGNSA. The CDR3 DNA reads as TGTGCCAGCAGCTCGCAGGGGGCAGGTCAGCCCCAGCATTTT. The encoded protein is CASSSQGAGQPQHF.

This clone was counted once. The CDR3 nucleotides read TGTGCCTGGACTAGCGGGAGGGCAGGGAATGAGCAGTTCTTC. Encoded protein: CAWTSGRAGNEQFF. V usage is TRBV30 and J usage is TRBJ2-1, with 12 bases fitting TRBD2. Losses at the gene ends were 4 bases for V and 7 bases for J; bases not matched to a gene: 5. This CDR3 comprises 14 residues. Germline loops: CDR1 GTSNPN, CDR2 SVGIG (reference sequence). The variable domain in full, with the rest retrieved from reference TRBV30 and TRBJ2-1, is SQTIHQWPATLVQPVGSPLSLECTVEGTSNPNLYWYRQAAGRGLQLLFYSVGIGQISSEVPQNLSASRPQDRQFILSSKKLLLSDSGFYLCAWTSGRAGNEQFFGPGTRLTVL.

The V call is TRBV2, the J call TRBJ1-2; perhaps TRBD1 as D (5 bases). V shed 6 bases and J shed 1 base, with 9 bases lying between them. The CDR3 covers 13 residues. The germline V gene has CDR1 SNHLY and CDR2 FYNNEI. The CDR3 here is CASRGGDNYGYTF. CDR3 nucleotide sequence: TGTGCCAGCAGGGGGGGGGATAACTATGGCTACACCTTC.

The chain couples TRBV27 to TRBJ2-5; 7 bases fit TRBD2. From germline, CDR1 is MNHEY and CDR2 SMNVEV (reference sequence). CDR3 length equals 14 residues. The trim removed 0 bases at V and 5 bases at J, leaving 3 bases unmatched. CDR3 DNA sequence: TGTGCCAGCAGTTTATCGGGAGGGGTGGAGACCCAGTACTTC. Protein sequence: CASSLSGGVETQYF.

The chain uses TRBV5-4 and TRBJ1-2; the D is unclear. Trimming left V 0 bases short and J 1 base short, with 7 bases between. The CDR3 covers 14 residues. Germline V gene lookup returns CDR1 SGHNT and CDR2 YYREEE (reference sequence). CDR3 bases: TGTGCCAGCAGCTTGGACAGCTTTAACTATGGCTACACCTTC. Encoded protein: CASSLDSFNYGYTF.

The chain is built from TRBV5-4 and TRBJ2-2, with D perhaps matching TRBD1 (6 bases). The CDR3 is 13 residues long. Trimming left V 4 bases short and J 9 bases short, with 13 bases between. The germline CDR1 and CDR2 sequences are SGHNT and YYREEE (reference sequence). The CDR3 is CASSLGQSRELFF. CDR3 coding DNA: TGTGCCAGCAGCCTCGGACAGTCCCGGGAGCTGTTTTTT.

The chain has TRBV6-5 and TRBJ1-3; perhaps TRBD1 as D (5 bases). Trimming took off 2 bases at V and 7 bases at J, with 12 bases between the two ends. This CDR3 spans 14 amino acids. Per the germline V gene, CDR1 is MNHEY and CDR2 is SVGAGI. CDR3 loop: CASSYTRQHNTIYF. In nucleotides, the CDR3 is TGTGCCAGCAGTTACACCCGACAGCACAACACCATATATTTT.

This sequence joins TRBV28 and TRBJ2-5; a weak D match, TRBD2 (5 bases). The J call could be wrong; TRBJ2-7 is a better fit for the DNA end. Germline V CDR1 and CDR2: MDHEN, SYDVKM. The length of the CDR3 is 13 residues. The CDR3 spells CASKRAVTYEQYF. CDR3 DNA sequence: TGTGCCAGCAAAAGAGCGGTTACCTACGAGCAGTACTTC.

V and J are TRBV28 and TRBJ1-5; 8 bases agree with TRBD1. This CDR3 has 15 amino acids. With 6 bases clipped from V and 6 bases from J, the junction kept 10 bases outside the gene matches. Germline V gene sequence: CDR1 MDHEN, CDR2 SYDVKM. CDR3 region: CASSSGQALSQPQHF. In DNA form, the CDR3 reads TGTGCCAGCAGCTCGGGACAGGCCCTTTCTCAGCCCCAGCATTTT.

This clone was picked up a small number of times. This chain uses TRBV6-5 with TRBJ1-1; D is uncertain. The V end was cut by 4 bases, the J end by 5 bases, with 17 bases between. The germline CDR1 and CDR2 sequences are MNHEY and SVGAGI. The CDR3 sequence is 15 residues long. CDR3 in DNA: TGTGCCAGCAGTTCGGGGAGGGTGGTAGAAACTGAAGCTTTCTTT. Its protein is CASSSGRVVETEAFF.

The chain couples TRBV11-2 to TRBJ1-5, with D tentatively TRBD1 (6 bases). V was trimmed by 1 base and J by 5 bases, leaving 12 bases between them. Looked up from germline, CDR1 is SGHAT and CDR2 is FQNNGV. The CDR3 has 15 amino acids. CDR3 amino acids: CASSLGGQGYQPQHF. CDR3 nucleotides: TGTGCCAGCAGCTTAGGAGGGCAGGGGTATCAGCCCCAGCATTTT.